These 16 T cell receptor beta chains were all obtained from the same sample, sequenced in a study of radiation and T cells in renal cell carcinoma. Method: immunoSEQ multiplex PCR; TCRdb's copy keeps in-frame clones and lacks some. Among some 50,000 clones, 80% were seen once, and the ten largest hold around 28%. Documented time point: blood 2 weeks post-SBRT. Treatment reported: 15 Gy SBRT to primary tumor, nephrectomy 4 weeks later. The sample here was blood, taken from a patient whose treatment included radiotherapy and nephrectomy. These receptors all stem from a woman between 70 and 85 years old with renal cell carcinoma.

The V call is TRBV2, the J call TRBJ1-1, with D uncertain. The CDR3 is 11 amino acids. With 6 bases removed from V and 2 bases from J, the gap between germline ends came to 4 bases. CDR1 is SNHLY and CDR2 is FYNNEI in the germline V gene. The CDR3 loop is CASSLNTEAFF. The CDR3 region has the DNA TGTGCCAGCAGCTTAAACACTGAAGCTTTCTTT.

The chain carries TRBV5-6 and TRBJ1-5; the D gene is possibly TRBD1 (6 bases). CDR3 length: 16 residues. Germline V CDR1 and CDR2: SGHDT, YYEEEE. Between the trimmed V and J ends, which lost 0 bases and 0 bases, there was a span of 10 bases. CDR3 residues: CASSLEGVYSNQPQHF. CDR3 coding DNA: TGTGCCAGCAGCTTGGAGGGGGTTTATAGCAATCAGCCCCAGCATTTT.

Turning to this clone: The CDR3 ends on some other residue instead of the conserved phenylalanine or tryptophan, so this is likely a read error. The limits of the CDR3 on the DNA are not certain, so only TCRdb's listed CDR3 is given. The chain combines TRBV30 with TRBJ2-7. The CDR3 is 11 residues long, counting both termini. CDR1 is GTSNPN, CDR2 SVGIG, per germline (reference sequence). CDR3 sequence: CAWRPWERPWS.

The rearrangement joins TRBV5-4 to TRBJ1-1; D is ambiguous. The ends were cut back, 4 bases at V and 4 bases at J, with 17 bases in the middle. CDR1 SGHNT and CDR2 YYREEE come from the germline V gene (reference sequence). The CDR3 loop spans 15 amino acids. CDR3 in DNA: TGTGCCAGCAGCCTAAAGTTGGGAGGTGCCACTGAAGCTTTCTTT. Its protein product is CASSLKLGGATEAFF.

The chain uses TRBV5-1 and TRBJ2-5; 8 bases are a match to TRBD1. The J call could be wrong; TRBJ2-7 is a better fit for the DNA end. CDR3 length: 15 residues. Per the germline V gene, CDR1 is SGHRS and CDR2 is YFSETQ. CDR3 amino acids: CASSPSGTGAYEQYF. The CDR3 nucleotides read TGCGCCAGCAGCCCATCCGGGACAGGAGCCTACGAGCAGTACTTC.

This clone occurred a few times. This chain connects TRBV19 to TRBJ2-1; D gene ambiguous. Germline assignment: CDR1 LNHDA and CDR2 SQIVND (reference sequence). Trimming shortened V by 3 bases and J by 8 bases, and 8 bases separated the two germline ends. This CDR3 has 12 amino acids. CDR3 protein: CASSIGVYEQFF. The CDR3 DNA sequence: TGTGCCAGTAGTATTGGTGTCTATGAGCAGTTCTTC.

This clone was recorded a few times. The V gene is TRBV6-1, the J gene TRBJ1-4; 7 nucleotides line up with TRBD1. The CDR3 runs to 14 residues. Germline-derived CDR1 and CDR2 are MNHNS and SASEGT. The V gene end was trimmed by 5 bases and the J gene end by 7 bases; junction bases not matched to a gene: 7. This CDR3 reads CASSKTGWGEKLFF. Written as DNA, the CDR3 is TGTGCCAGCAGTAAGACAGGGTGGGGTGAAAAACTGTTTTTT.

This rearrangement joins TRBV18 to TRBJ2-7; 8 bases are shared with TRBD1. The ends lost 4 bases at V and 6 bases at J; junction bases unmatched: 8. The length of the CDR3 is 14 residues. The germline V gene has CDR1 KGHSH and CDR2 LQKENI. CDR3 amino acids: CASSHSDRVREQYF. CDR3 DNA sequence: TGTGCCAGCTCACACTCGGACAGGGTGCGCGAGCAGTACTTC.

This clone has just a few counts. The CDR3 protein is CASSPSRGNTEAFF. The CDR3 DNA reads TGTGCCAGCAGTCCCTCACGGGGGAACACTGAAGCTTTCTTT. The chain is built from TRBV27 and TRBJ1-1; D uncertain. There are 14 residues in the CDR3. V lost 5 bases, J lost 1 base, and 11 bases lay in between. Germline V CDR1 and CDR2: MNHEY, SMNVEV (reference sequence).

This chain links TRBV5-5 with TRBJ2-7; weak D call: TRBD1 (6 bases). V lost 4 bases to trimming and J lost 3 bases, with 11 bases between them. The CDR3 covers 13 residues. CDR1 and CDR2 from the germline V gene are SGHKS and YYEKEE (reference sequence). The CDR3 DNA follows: TGTGCCAGCAGCACGGACAGAAACTACGAGCAGTACTTC. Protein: CASSTDRNYEQYF.

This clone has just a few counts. The CDR3: CASSPNPGSGNTIYF. The CDR3 DNA reads as TGTGCCAGCAGCCCGAATCCTGGTTCGGGAAACACCATATATTTT. The rearrangement links TRBV7-2 to TRBJ1-3; D is unclear. Trimming took off 5 bases at V and 4 bases at J, with 15 bases between the two ends. From germline, CDR1 is SGHTA and CDR2 FQGNSA. This CDR3 spans 15 amino acids.

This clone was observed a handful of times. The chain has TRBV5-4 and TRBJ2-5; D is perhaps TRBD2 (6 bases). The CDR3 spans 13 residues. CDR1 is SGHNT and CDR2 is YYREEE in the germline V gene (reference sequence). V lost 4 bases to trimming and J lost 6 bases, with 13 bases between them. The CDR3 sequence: CASSIAGRKTQYF. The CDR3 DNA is TGTGCCAGCAGCATCGCAGGGAGGAAGACCCAGTACTTC.

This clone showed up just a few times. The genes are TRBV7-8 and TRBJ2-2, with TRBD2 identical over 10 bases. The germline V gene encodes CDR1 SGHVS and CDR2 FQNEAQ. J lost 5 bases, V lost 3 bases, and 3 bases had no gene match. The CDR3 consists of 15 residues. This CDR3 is CASSFSSGRTGELFF. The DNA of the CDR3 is TGTGCCAGCAGCTTTTCTAGCGGGAGAACCGGGGAGCTGTTTTTT.

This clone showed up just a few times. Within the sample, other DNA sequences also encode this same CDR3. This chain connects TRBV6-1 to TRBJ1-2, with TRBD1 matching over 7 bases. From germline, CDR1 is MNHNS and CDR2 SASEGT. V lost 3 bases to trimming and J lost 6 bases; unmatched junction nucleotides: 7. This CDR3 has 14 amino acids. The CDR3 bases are TGTGCCAGCAGTGAGGCGGCAGGGGGAGATGGCTACACCTTC. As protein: CASSEAAGGDGYTF.

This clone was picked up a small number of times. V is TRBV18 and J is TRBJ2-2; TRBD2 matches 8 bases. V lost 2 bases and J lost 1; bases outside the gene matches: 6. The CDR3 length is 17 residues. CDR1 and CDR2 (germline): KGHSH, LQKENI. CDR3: CASSPKALAGNTGELFF. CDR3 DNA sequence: TGTGCCAGCTCACCAAAGGCCCTAGCGGGGAACACCGGGGAGCTGTTTTTT.

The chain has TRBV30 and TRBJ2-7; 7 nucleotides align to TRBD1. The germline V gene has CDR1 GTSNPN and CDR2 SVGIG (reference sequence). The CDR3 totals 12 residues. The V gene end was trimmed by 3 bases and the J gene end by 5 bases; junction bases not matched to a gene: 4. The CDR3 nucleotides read TGTGCCTGGAGCAACAGGGGAGACGAGCAGTACTTC. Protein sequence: CAWSNRGDEQYF.